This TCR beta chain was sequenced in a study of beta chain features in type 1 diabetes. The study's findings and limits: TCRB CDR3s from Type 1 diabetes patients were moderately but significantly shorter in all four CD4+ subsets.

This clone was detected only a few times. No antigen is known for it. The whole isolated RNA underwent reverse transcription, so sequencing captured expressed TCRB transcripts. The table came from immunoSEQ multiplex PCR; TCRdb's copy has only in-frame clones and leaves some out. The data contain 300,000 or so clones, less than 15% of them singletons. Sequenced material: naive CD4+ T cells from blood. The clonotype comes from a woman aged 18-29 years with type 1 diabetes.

CDR3 protein: CASDLTGTNTEAFF. CDR3 in DNA: TGTGCCTCGGACCTGACGGGAACCAACACTGAAGCTTTCTTT. This chain uses TRBV30 with TRBJ1-1; D call uncertain. Trimming cost V 7 bases and J 2 bases, with 17 bases left between them. Germline V gene lookup returns CDR1 GTSNPN and CDR2 SVGIG (reference sequence). This CDR3 has 14 amino acids.